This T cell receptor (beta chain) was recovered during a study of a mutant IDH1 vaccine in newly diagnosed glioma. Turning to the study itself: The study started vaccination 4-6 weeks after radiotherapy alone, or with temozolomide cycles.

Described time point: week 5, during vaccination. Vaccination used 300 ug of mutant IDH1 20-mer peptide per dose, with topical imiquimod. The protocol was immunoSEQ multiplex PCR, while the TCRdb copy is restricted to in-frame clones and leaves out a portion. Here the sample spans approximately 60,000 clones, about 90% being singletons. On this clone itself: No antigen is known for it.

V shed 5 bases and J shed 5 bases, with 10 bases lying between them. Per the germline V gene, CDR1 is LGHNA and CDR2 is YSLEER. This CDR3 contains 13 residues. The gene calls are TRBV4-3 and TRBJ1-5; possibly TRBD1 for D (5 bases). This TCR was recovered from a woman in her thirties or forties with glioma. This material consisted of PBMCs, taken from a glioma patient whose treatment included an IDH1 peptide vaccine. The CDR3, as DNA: TGCGCCAGCAGCACCCGCAGGGATCAGCCCCAGCATTTT. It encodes CASSTRRDQPQHF.